This TCR beta chain was identified in a study of OX40 agonist ivuxolimab in advanced cancers. About the study: At roughly 83% male, the cohort had a mean age of 60 years, ranging from roughly 23 to 80. Whole-study results and caveats: Average numbers of expanded clones were greater in CD8+ T cells than in CD4+.

With autoimmune disease history or systemic immunosuppression, patients were excluded. Concerning this clone itself: Its antigen is currently unknown.

Assay: immunoSEQ multiplex PCR; the TCRdb copy retains only in-frame clones and omits some. The sample consists of tens of thousands of clones, around 78% of them appearing once. The V end lost 3 bases, the J end lost 4 bases, and 19 bases lay between the germline ends. The CDR3 contains 16 residues. Germline CDR1 reads SGDLS; CDR2 reads YYNGEE. Specimen: CD4+ or CD8+ T cells sorted from blood, collected in a trial of the OX40 agonist ivuxolimab. This chain connects TRBV9 to TRBJ1-1; D may be TRBD1 (5 bases). This clonotype originated in an adult with an advanced solid tumor such as melanoma, head and neck, liver or kidney cancer. CDR3 protein: CASSALPTRGGTEAFF. The CDR3, as DNA: TGTGCCAGCAGCGCCCTCCCAACTCGGGGGGGCACTGAAGCTTTCTTT.